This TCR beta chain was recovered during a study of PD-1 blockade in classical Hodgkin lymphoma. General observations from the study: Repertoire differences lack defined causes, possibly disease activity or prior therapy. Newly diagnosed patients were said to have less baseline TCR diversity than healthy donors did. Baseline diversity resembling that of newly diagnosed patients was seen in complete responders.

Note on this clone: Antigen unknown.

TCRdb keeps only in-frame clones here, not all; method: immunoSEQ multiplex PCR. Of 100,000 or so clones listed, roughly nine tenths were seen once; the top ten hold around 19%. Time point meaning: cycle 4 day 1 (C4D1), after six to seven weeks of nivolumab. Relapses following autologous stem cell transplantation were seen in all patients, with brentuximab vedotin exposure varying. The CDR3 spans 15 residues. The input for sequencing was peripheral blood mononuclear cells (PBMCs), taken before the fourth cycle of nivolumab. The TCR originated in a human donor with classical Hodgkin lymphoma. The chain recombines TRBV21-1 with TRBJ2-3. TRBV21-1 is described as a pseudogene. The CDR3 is CAAKPKRPGQDTQYF. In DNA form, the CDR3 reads TGTGCAGCCAAACCTAAAAGACCGGGGCAAGATACGCAGTATTTT.